This TCR beta chain is drawn from a study of technical replicates of blood from several donors. The germline V gene encodes CDR1 MGHRA and CDR2 YSYEKL. V lost 7 bases and J 5 bases, leaving 26 bases between the germline ends. The CDR3 consists of 18 residues. The table came from immunoSEQ multiplex PCR; TCRdb's copy has only in-frame clones and leaves some out. In the table there are tens of thousands of clones, 94% of which are singletons. The source is a human donor in good health. The chain is built from TRBV4-1 and TRBJ1-4, with D perhaps matching TRBD1 (5 bases). Sample: T cells isolated from PBMCs. The CDR3 here is CASIGPGGRFRPNEKLFF. The CDR3 nucleotides read TGCGCCAGCATTGGACCGGGGGGGAGGTTCCGGCCAAATGAAAAACTGTTTTTT.